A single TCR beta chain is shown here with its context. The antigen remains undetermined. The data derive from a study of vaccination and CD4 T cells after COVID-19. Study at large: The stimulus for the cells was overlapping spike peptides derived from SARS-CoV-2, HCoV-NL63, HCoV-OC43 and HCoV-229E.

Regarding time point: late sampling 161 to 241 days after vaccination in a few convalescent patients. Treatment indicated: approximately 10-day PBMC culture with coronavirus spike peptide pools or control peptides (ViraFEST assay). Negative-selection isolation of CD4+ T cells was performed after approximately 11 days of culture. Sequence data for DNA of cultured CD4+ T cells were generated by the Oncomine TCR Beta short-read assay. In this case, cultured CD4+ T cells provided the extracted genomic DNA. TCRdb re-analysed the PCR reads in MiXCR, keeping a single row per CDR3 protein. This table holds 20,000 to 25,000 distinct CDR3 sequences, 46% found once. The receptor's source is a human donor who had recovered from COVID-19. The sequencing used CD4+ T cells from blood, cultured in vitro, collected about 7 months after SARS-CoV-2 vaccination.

CDR3 nucleotide sequence: TGTGCCAGTAGTAGGGCGGGGGACCAAGAGACCCAGTACTTC. This translates into CASSRAGDQETQYF. This chain joins TRBV19 and TRBJ2-5, with TRBD2 matching over 7 bases. Per the germline V gene, CDR1 is LNHDA and CDR2 is SQIVND (reference sequence). The ends lost 4 bases at V and 0 bases at J; junction bases unmatched: 2. CDR3 size: 14 residues. Drawing the rest from reference TRBV19 and TRBJ2-5, the complete variable domain is DGGITQSPKYLFRKEGQNVTLSCEQNLNHDAMYWYRQDPGQGLRLIYYSQIVNDFQKGDIAEGYSVSREKKESFPLTVTSAQKNPTAFYLCASSRAGDQETQYFGPGTRLLVL.